This is a list of T cell receptor beta chains from one sample in a study of blood T cell repertoires in COVID-19. The table came from immunoSEQ multiplex PCR; TCRdb's copy has only in-frame clones and leaves some out. The data hold roughly 300,000 clones, with roughly 85% observed a single time. Sequenced material: peripheral blood. These receptors were taken from a human donor in a cohort sampled during active COVID-19. Each CDR3 is given with its conserved first and last residue. A D gene is named only where the DNA matches it firmly.

len	d_gene	v_gene	CDR3aa
12	-	TRBV7-2	CASSLLLGEQYF
13	-	TRBV4-1	CASSAGNTGELFF
13	TRBD2	TRBV18	CASRRGVTYEQYF
14	TRBD2	TRBV24-1	CATSDTLAGDTQYF
12	-	TRBV6-5	CASSYSRYEQYF
15	TRBD1	TRBV4-1	CASSRGGQGGEKLFF
12	-	TRBV25-1	CASSAYNYGYTF
14	-	TRBV20-1	CSASTFPNSYEQYF
15	-	TRBV9	CASSPGVGGYTEAFF
12	TRBD1	TRBV5-1	CASGGQAGELFF